Below, 22 T cell receptor beta chains from the same sample are listed, as sequenced in a study of T-cell memory formation after mild COVID-19. TCRdb processed the 5' RACE reads anew with MiXCR; each CDR3 protein has one entry. In the table there are 450,000 to 650,000 distinct CDR3 sequences, about a fifth of which are singletons. The sequencing input was PBMCs or a T cell subset sorted from them (not recorded which). The receptor source for this set is an adult woman who had mild COVID-19 (a few samples of this study predate the infection). Cell type and time point are not known.

This chain uses TRBV5-1 with TRBJ1-1, with TRBD1 matching 10 bases. The CDR3 loop spans 13 amino acids. Germline V CDR1 and CDR2: SGHRS, YFSETQ. V shed 1 base and J 8 bases; nucleotides not matched to a gene: 2. CDR3 loop: CASSLRGQGEAFF. CDR3 bases: TGCGCCAGCAGCTTGAGGGGACAGGGGGAAGCTTTCTTT.

This rearrangement joins TRBV5-1 to TRBJ2-7; D is uncertain. This CDR3 has 15 residues. Trimming pared 0 bases from V and 7 bases from J, leaving 17 bases between. Germline loops: CDR1 SGHRS, CDR2 YFSETQ. The CDR3 region has the DNA TGCGCCAGCAGCTTGGGAGTTTTGGAACTCCAAGAGCAGTACTTC. Protein product: CASSLGVLELQEQYF.

This chain links TRBV7-8 with TRBJ2-3; D unclear. The CDR3 length is 16 residues. Germline V gene lookup returns CDR1 SGHVS and CDR2 FQNEAQ. The ends were cut back, 3 bases at V and 9 bases at J, with 22 bases in the middle. CDR3 DNA sequence: TGTGCCAGCAGCTTTCCCTCGGTAGGCCTCGGGTCGACGCAGTATTTT. It specifies CASSFPSVGLGSTQYF.

In this sample, this clonotype turned up a few times. V usage is TRBV9 and J usage is TRBJ1-1; perhaps TRBD1 as D (6 bases). The V and J ends lost 3 bases and 4 bases respectively, with 22 bases between them. Germline CDR1 SGDLS, CDR2 YYNGEE. The CDR3 extends over 17 amino acids. The CDR3 is CASSEHSGASLGTEAFF. The CDR3 DNA sequence: TGTGCCAGCAGCGAGCACTCAGGGGCCAGTCTCGGCACTGAAGCTTTCTTT.

There are a few counts of this clonotype. V gene TRBV5-1 combines with J gene TRBJ2-1; D ambiguous. V shed 0 bases and J shed 9 bases, with 10 bases lying between them. Per the germline V gene, CDR1 is SGHRS and CDR2 is YFSETQ. The CDR3 is 13 residues long. CDR3 region: CASSLGAKGEQFF. For the CDR3, the DNA is TGCGCCAGCAGCTTGGGGGCCAAGGGTGAGCAGTTCTTC.

The sample holds a few counts of this clonotype. The J gene is TRBJ2-5, the V gene TRBV20-1; D possibly corresponds to TRBD2 (5 bases). The length of the CDR3 is 12 residues. The V gene lost 4 bases and the J gene lost 5 bases, with 11 bases spanning the gap. CDR1 is DFQATT, CDR2 SNEGSKA, per germline (reference sequence). This CDR3 is CSAKLDRETQYF. CDR3 coding DNA: TGCAGTGCTAAACTAGATCGGGAGACCCAGTACTTC.

The chain recombines TRBV3-1 with TRBJ2-2; D assignment may be TRBD1 or TRBD2 (6 bases each). Germline CDR1 LGHDT, CDR2 YNNKEL (reference sequence). V lost 4 bases and J lost 6, with 18 bases in between. The CDR3 runs 16 residues. CDR3 amino acids: CASSPWVQGRSGELFF. The CDR3 region has the DNA TGTGCCAGCAGCCCGTGGGTGCAGGGGAGGTCCGGGGAGCTGTTTTTT.

The table lists this clonotype with many counts. The rearrangement joins TRBV15 to TRBJ1-1; tentatively, D is TRBD1 (6 bases). Trimming removed 8 bases from V and 5 bases from J, with 15 bases in between. Germline CDR1 LNHNV, CDR2 YYDKDF (reference sequence). The CDR3 loop spans 13 amino acids. The CDR3 region has the DNA TGTGCCACCCGGGACATTAGGAGAACTGAAGCTTTCTTT. The encoded protein is CATRDIRRTEAFF.

This clonotype was seen more than once but under ten times. The V gene is TRBV5-1, the J gene TRBJ2-2; no clear D. V shed 7 bases and J shed 0 bases, with 19 bases lying between them. Per germline, CDR1 SGHRS and CDR2 YFSETQ. CDR3 length equals 17 residues. The CDR3: CASEEKTDPANTGELFF. The CDR3 DNA sequence: TGCGCCAGCGAGGAAAAAACGGATCCCGCGAACACCGGGGAGCTGTTTTTT.

This clonotype was counted ten times or more. The chain joins TRBV20-1 to TRBJ2-4, with D possibly TRBD1 on 6 matching bases. Trimming pared 6 bases from V and 1 base from J, leaving 10 bases between. CDR1 DFQATT and CDR2 SNEGSKA come from the germline V gene (reference sequence). The CDR3 runs 13 residues. CDR3 residues: CSAPGQAKNIQYF. DNA of the CDR3: TGCAGTGCCCCCGGACAGGCCAAAAACATTCAGTACTTC.

This clonotype has ten or more counts. The J gene is TRBJ2-1, the V gene TRBV30; a possible D gene is TRBD1 (6 bases). The CDR3 runs to 13 residues. Per germline, CDR1 GTSNPN and CDR2 SVGIG (reference sequence). Trimming left V 0 bases short and J 9 bases short, with 12 bases between. As DNA, the CDR3 is TGTGCCTGGAGTGTAGAATTGGGGGCTGAGCAGTTCTTC. Amino acid sequence: CAWSVELGAEQFF.

The rearrangement joins TRBV6-5 to TRBJ2-2; 7 bases match TRBD1. The CDR3 is made up of 15 amino acids. V dropped 2 bases and J dropped 7; count of bases not matched to a gene: 7. CDR1 MNHEY and CDR2 SVGAGI come from the germline V gene. CDR3 in DNA: TGTGCCAGCAGTTACGTTACAGGGGTTGGCGGGGAGCTGTTTTTT. Protein: CASSYVTGVGGELFF.

The J gene is TRBJ2-5, the V gene TRBV4-2; 7 bases line up with TRBD2. Looked up from germline, CDR1 is LGHNA and CDR2 is YNFKEQ. CDR3 length equals 15 residues. The junction had 2 bases not matched to a gene; V was cut back by 0 bases and J by 1 base. The CDR3 loop reads CASSQEGTTQETQYF. Here the CDR3 DNA reads TGTGCCAGCAGCCAAGAGGGGACTACCCAAGAGACCCAGTACTTC.

This clonotype was recorded at least ten times. The chain carries TRBV12-3 or TRBV12-4 and TRBJ2-7; possible D gene TRBD1, 5 bases. Trimming pared 5 bases from V and 6 bases from J, leaving 8 bases between. The CDR3 runs 11 residues. The CDR3 sequence is CASSQGLEQYF. CDR3 bases: TGTGCCAGCAGTCAGGGTCTCGAGCAGTACTTC.

The CDR3, as DNA: TGTGCCACCAGTCAGGGGCCCTACGAGCAGTACTTC. Its protein product is CATSQGPYEQYF. This chain joins TRBV24-1 and TRBJ2-7, with D possibly TRBD1 on 6 matching bases. Per germline, CDR1 KGHDR and CDR2 SFDVKD. The CDR3 extends over 12 amino acids. Trimming removed 6 bases from V and 2 bases from J, with 7 bases in between.

This clonotype has a handful of counts. The chain combines TRBV2 with TRBJ2-3; no definite D call. Per germline, CDR1 SNHLY and CDR2 FYNNEI. This CDR3 comprises 13 residues. Trimming shortened V by 4 bases and J by 2 bases, and 7 bases separated the two germline ends. Written as DNA, the CDR3 is TGTGCCAGCAGTGCGGGCCTCACAGATACGCAGTATTTT. Translated: CASSAGLTDTQYF.

This clonotype was seen only a few times. The chain links TRBV10-3 to TRBJ1-6; D call uncertain. CDR1 is ENHRY, CDR2 SYGVKD, per germline. Trimming removed 3 bases at V and 5 bases at J, with 14 bases between. The length of the CDR3 is 16 residues. The CDR3 bases are TGTGCCATCAGTGACGTCGAGAGCACCCATAATTCACCCCTCCACTTT. Residues: CAISDVESTHNSPLHF.

This clonotype came up many times. V gene TRBV4-2 combines with J gene TRBJ2-7; 9 bases match TRBD2. V lost 0 bases, J lost 0 bases, and 3 bases stayed unmatched. Looked up from germline, CDR1 is LGHNA and CDR2 is YNFKEQ. The CDR3 spans 16 residues. CDR3 in DNA: TGTGCCAGCAGCCAAGATGTGACTAGCGGCTCCTACGAGCAGTACTTC. Residues: CASSQDVTSGSYEQYF.

The V gene is TRBV5-5, the J gene TRBJ2-3; no clear D. V lost 4 bases and J 5 bases, leaving 14 bases between the germline ends. The CDR3 consists of 14 residues. Germline assignment: CDR1 SGHKS and CDR2 YYEKEE (reference sequence). The CDR3 DNA reads as TGTGCCAGCAGCCCCCGATCAGGCGGAGATACGCAGTATTTT. Translated: CASSPRSGGDTQYF. The whole variable domain, remainder taken from reference TRBV5-5 and TRBJ2-3, is DAGVTQSPTHLIKTRGQQVTLRCSPISGHKSVSWYQQVLGQGPQFIFQYYEKEERGRGNFPDRFSARQFPNYSSELNVNALLLGDSALYLCASSPRSGGDTQYFGPGTRLTVL.

This clonotype has just one count. The chain employs TRBV24-1 and TRBJ2-1; 9 bases are shared with TRBD1. This CDR3 spans 16 amino acids. The junction had 7 bases not matched to a gene; V was cut back by 0 bases and J by 8 bases. CDR1 KGHDR and CDR2 SFDVKD come from the germline V gene. In DNA, the CDR3 is TGTGCCACCAGTGATTTGAGCGGACAGGGGTCAGATGAGCAGTTCTTC. Residues: CATSDLSGQGSDEQFF.

This clonotype occurred a few times. J is TRBJ2-2 and V is TRBV18; the D gene could be TRBD1 or TRBD2 (6 bases each). Germline assignment: CDR1 KGHSH and CDR2 LQKENI. V lost 8 bases and J 5 bases, leaving 24 bases between the germline ends. CDR3 length: 17 amino acids. CDR3 nucleotide sequence: TGTGCCAGCACGTCCACCTTATCGGACAGCGGGACCGGGGAGCTGTTTTTT. It is translated as CASTSTLSDSGTGELFF.

This clonotype was picked up many times. This chain connects TRBV7-3 to TRBJ1-1; D not resolved. The germline V and J ends were trimmed by 5 bases and 1 base, with 11 bases remaining between them. Germline V lookup: CDR1 SGHTA, CDR2 FQGTGA. The CDR3 is 14 amino acids. The CDR3 is CASSPRAGNTEAFF. CDR3 nucleotide sequence: TGTGCCAGCAGCCCAAGGGCAGGGAACACTGAAGCTTTCTTT.